Detailed here is one TCR beta chain. Its antigen is not identified. This entry is derived from a study of cytomegalovirus exposure and HLA in healthy donors. Study observations and caveats: Reportedly, TCR beta sequences accurately predicted HLA-A and HLA-B alleles in most subjects. A later analysis found TCR association rates differed by HLA locus, highest for DRB1 and lowest for HLA-C.

The primer mix had 60 Vbeta and 13 Jbeta primers. Generated by immunoSEQ multiplex PCR, the TCRdb table keeps only in-frame clones and is missing some. This table has 55,000 to 70,000 clones, 83% appearing once. CDR1 and CDR2 from the germline V gene are SEHNR and FQNEAQ (reference sequence). CDR3 length: 15 amino acids. The junction had 4 bases not matched to a gene; V was cut back by 1 base and J by 5 bases. This clonotype was sampled from a human donor in good health. V and J are TRBV7-9 and TRBJ2-1; 8 bases align to TRBD1. Source material: PBMCs. The CDR3 DNA follows: TGTGCCAGCAGCTTAGTGACAGGGGCCCACAATGAGCAGTTCTTC. Translation: CASSLVTGAHNEQFF. Together with reference TRBV7-9 and TRBJ2-1, the CDR3 gives the full variable domain: DTGVSQNPRHKITKRGQNVTFRCDPISEHNRLYWYRQTLGQGPEFLTYFQNEAQLEKSRLLSDRFSAERPKGSFSTLEIQRTEQGDSAMYLCASSLVTGAHNEQFFGPGTRLTVL.